The 28 T cell receptor beta chains presented below share a single source sample, sequenced in a study of T cell responses to AZD1222 COVID-19 vaccine. The repertoire was sequenced with immunoSEQ multiplex PCR; TCRdb's copy has only in-frame clones and lacks some. The table shows 100,000 or so clones, with approximately 90% occurring only once. The sequences come from peripheral blood, collected 28 days after the second AZD1222 dose. Receptors were obtained from an adult who received the AZD1222 COVID-19 vaccine.

The V gene is TRBV30, the J gene TRBJ1-2, with D possibly being TRBD1 (6 bases). V lost 1 base, J lost 5 bases, and 11 bases lay in between. Per the germline V gene, CDR1 is GTSNPN and CDR2 is SVGIG (reference sequence). CDR3 length: 13 residues. This chain's CDR3 is CAWSGGQSYGYTF. Written as DNA, the CDR3 is TGTGCCTGGAGTGGCGGACAGTCGTATGGCTACACCTTC.

The chain joins TRBV3-1 (or the pseudogene TRBV3-2) to TRBJ1-1; D ambiguous. Germline-derived CDR1 and CDR2 are LGHDT and YNNKEL (reference sequence). Trimming shortened V by 4 bases and J by 1 base, and 10 bases separated the two germline ends. CDR3 length: 14 amino acids. The CDR3 DNA reads TGTGCCAGCAGCCCCGGCGGCGGGAACACTGAAGCTTTCTTT. It is translated as CASSPGGGNTEAFF.

The chain couples TRBV7-3 to TRBJ2-1; D is perhaps TRBD1 or TRBD2 (5 bases each). V lost 6 bases and J lost 0, with 12 bases in between. The CDR3 is made up of 15 amino acids. CDR1 is SGHTA and CDR2 is FQGTGA in the germline V gene. The CDR3 protein is CASSEGSASYNEQFF. The CDR3, as DNA: TGTGCCAGCAGTGAGGGGTCCGCCTCCTACAATGAGCAGTTCTTC.

V usage is TRBV27 and J usage is TRBJ2-7, with D perhaps matching TRBD2 (7 bases). The germline V and J ends were trimmed by 2 bases and 2 bases, with 10 bases remaining between them. The CDR3 has 14 residues. Germline assignment: CDR1 MNHEY and CDR2 SMNVEV (reference sequence). DNA of the CDR3: TGTGCCAGCAGTTTAGGGGGGGCTGCCTACGAGCAGTACTTC. Amino acid sequence: CASSLGGAAYEQYF.

The chain employs TRBV28 and TRBJ1-5; TRBD1 matches 7 bases. The germline V gene has CDR1 MDHEN and CDR2 SYDVKM. CDR3 size: 16 residues. Losses at the gene ends were 8 bases for V and 4 bases for J; bases not matched to a gene: 14. The CDR3, as DNA: TGTGCCAGCCATACGCCCGGACAGGCTACAAATCAGCCCCAGCATTTT. Translated, it gives CASHTPGQATNQPQHF.

The chain is built from TRBV19 and TRBJ2-7; unclear D gene. The CDR3 sequence is 13 residues long. Germline V CDR1 and CDR2: LNHDA, SQIVND (reference sequence). The V end lost 8 bases, the J end lost 0 bases, and 11 bases lay between the germline ends. DNA for the CDR3: TGTGCCAGTGCTAGGCGCCACTCCTACGAGCAGTACTTC. It encodes CASARRHSYEQYF. Together with reference TRBV19 and TRBJ2-7, the CDR3 gives the full variable domain: DGGITQSPKYLFRKEGQNVTLSCEQNLNHDAMYWYRQDPGQGLRLIYYSQIVNDFQKGDIAEGYSVSREKKESFPLTVTSAQKNPTAFYLCASARRHSYEQYFGPGTRLTVT.

The CDR3 protein is CASSPNQAGGGYTF. The CDR3, as DNA: TGTGCCAGCAGTCCCAATCAGGCTGGGGGTGGCTACACCTTC. This chain links TRBV7-3 with TRBJ1-2, with D tentatively TRBD1 (5 bases). Trimming stripped 6 bases from V and 7 bases from J, with 18 bases between. The CDR3 runs 14 residues. Germline loops: CDR1 SGHTA, CDR2 FQGTGA.

The chain carries TRBV12-5 and TRBJ1-1; D might be TRBD1 (5 bases). The germline V gene has CDR1 LGHNT and CDR2 FRNRAP. The CDR3 length is 19 residues. Trimming removed 2 bases from V and 1 base from J, with 23 bases in between. CDR3 sequence (DNA): TGTGCTAGTGGTTTGATGCTCGGCTATACAGAGACAGCGAACACTGAAGCTTTCTTT. Translated: CASGLMLGYTETANTEAFF. Variable domain in full (rest from reference TRBV12-5 and TRBJ1-1): DARVTQTPRHKVTEMGQEVTMRCQPILGHNTVFWYRQTMMQGLELLAYFRNRAPLDDSGMPKDRFSAEMPDATLATLKIQPSEPRDSAVYFCASGLMLGYTETANTEAFFGQGTRLTVV.

The rearrangement joins TRBV6-4 to TRBJ2-3, with 8 bases that match TRBD2. Germline assignment: CDR1 MRHNA and CDR2 SNTAGT. J gave up 6 bases and V 5 bases, and 13 bases lay outside the gene matches. The CDR3 covers 16 residues. CDR3 region: CASSPKSAGGVDTQYF. CDR3 DNA sequence: TGTGCCAGCAGTCCCAAGAGCGCGGGGGGTGTTGATACGCAGTATTTT.

The rearrangement links TRBV12-5 to TRBJ1-2; D might be TRBD1 (6 bases). The CDR3 contains 13 residues. Germline CDR1 reads LGHNT; CDR2 reads FRNRAP. The V gene lost 5 bases and the J gene lost 8 bases, with 15 bases spanning the gap. CDR3 in amino acids: CASGRGQILGYTF. The CDR3 coding sequence is TGTGCTAGTGGTCGTGGACAGATCCTGGGCTACACCTTC. The entire variable domain, with the rest obtained from reference TRBV12-5 and TRBJ1-2, is as follows: DARVTQTPRHKVTEMGQEVTMRCQPILGHNTVFWYRQTMMQGLELLAYFRNRAPLDDSGMPKDRFSAEMPDATLATLKIQPSEPRDSAVYFCASGRGQILGYTFGSGTRLTVV.

The chain is built from TRBV30 and TRBJ1-2, with 7 bases identical to TRBD1. The CDR3 loop spans 16 amino acids. Unmatched junction bases numbered 18, after V lost 3 bases and J lost 8 bases. CDR1 GTSNPN and CDR2 SVGIG come from the germline V gene (reference sequence). The CDR3 protein is CAWRMTGTAPRGGYTF. The CDR3 coding sequence is TGTGCCTGGAGGATGACCGGGACAGCTCCTCGGGGAGGCTACACCTTC. The whole variable domain, remainder taken from reference TRBV30 and TRBJ1-2, is SQTIHQWPATLVQPVGSPLSLECTVEGTSNPNLYWYRQAAGRGLQLLFYSVGIGQISSEVPQNLSASRPQDRQFILSSKKLLLSDSGFYLCAWRMTGTAPRGGYTFGSGTRLTVV.

The chain recombines TRBV9 with TRBJ1-6; maybe TRBD1 (5 bases). The CDR3 runs to 16 residues. V gave up 0 bases and J gave up 0 bases, with 7 bases separating them. CDR1 and CDR2 from the germline V gene are SGDLS and YYNGEE. CDR3 sequence: CASSVGGDSYNSPLHF. CDR3 coding DNA: TGTGCCAGCAGCGTAGGGGGGGACTCCTATAATTCACCCCTCCACTTT.

This clone has only one observation. The chain joins TRBV5-6 to TRBJ1-2; D not resolved. CDR1 SGHDT and CDR2 YYEEEE come from the germline V gene. The CDR3 extends over 15 amino acids. V lost 0 bases to trimming and J lost 4 bases, with 13 bases between them. The CDR3 spells CASSLERRRGYGYTF. In DNA, the CDR3 is TGTGCCAGCAGCTTGGAGCGGAGGAGAGGCTATGGCTACACCTTC.

The V and J genes are TRBV7-8 and TRBJ2-1, with D unresolved. V was pared by 3 bases and J by 8 bases, with 8 bases between. The CDR3 runs 12 residues. Germline CDR1 is SGHVS and CDR2 is FQNEAQ. In DNA, the CDR3 is TGTGCCAGCAGCTTCTGGGTGGATGAGCAGTTCTTC. This codes for CASSFWVDEQFF.

The chain recombines TRBV7-9 with TRBJ1-1; a weak D match, TRBD1 (5 bases). Trimming shortened V by 5 bases and J by 1 base, and 26 bases separated the two germline ends. Looked up from germline, CDR1 is SEHNR and CDR2 is FQNEAQ (reference sequence). The CDR3 covers 19 residues. CDR3 loop: CASSPRPRGPGYRNTEAFF. In nucleotides, the CDR3 is TGTGCCAGCAGCCCCCGTCCCCGGGGACCGGGGTATAGGAACACTGAAGCTTTCTTT.

The chain carries TRBV28 and TRBJ2-5, with 8 nucleotides matching TRBD1. From germline, CDR1 is MDHEN and CDR2 SYDVKM. With V trimmed by 5 bases and J by 3 bases, 14 bases remained unmatched. CDR3 size: 17 residues. Here the CDR3 reads CASSPQVGQGREETQYF. CDR3 nucleotide sequence: TGTGCCAGCAGTCCCCAAGTCGGACAGGGACGAGAAGAGACCCAGTACTTC.

V and J are TRBV25-1 and TRBJ1-2; D remains unclear. Germline CDR1 reads MGHDK; CDR2 reads SYGVNS. The germline V and J ends were trimmed by 5 bases and 1 base, with 11 bases remaining between them. The CDR3 is 14 amino acids. CDR3 coding DNA: TGTGCCAGCAGTCCGAGTGTCGTTAACTATGGCTACACCTTC. Protein product: CASSPSVVNYGYTF.

The J gene is TRBJ1-2, the V gene TRBV3-1 (or the pseudogene TRBV3-2); possibly TRBD1 for D (5 bases). CDR1 and CDR2 from the germline V gene are LGHDT and YNNKEL (reference sequence). V was clipped by 1 base and J by 4 bases, with 10 bases between them. The CDR3 is made up of 14 amino acids. The CDR3 here is CASSQGGGFYGYTF. The CDR3 nucleotides read TGTGCCAGCAGCCAAGGCGGGGGATTCTATGGCTACACCTTC.

This chain links TRBV23-1 with TRBJ1-5; D unresolved. TRBV23-1 is recorded as an ORF, its role being uncertain. Trimming took off 6 bases at V and 0 bases at J, with 12 bases between the two ends. The CDR3 consists of 15 residues. The CDR3 is CASSQRGDSNQPQHF. CDR3 nucleotides: TGCGCCAGCAGCCAACGCGGAGATAGCAATCAGCCCCAGCATTTT.

The rearrangement joins TRBV5-1 to TRBJ1-1, with unresolved D. V lost 0 bases, J lost 10 bases, and 16 bases lay in between. The CDR3 runs 14 residues. Germline V CDR1 and CDR2: SGHRS, YFSETQ. In DNA form, the CDR3 reads TGCGCCAGCAGCTTGGCCGAACGAGGGTCTCCAGCTTTCTTT. Protein product: CASSLAERGSPAFF.

The gene calls are TRBV6-5 and TRBJ1-1, with a weak D call TRBD1 (5 bases). CDR3 length: 11 amino acids. Germline assignment: CDR1 MNHEY and CDR2 SVGAGI. V was pared by 11 bases and J by 4 bases, with 11 bases between. CDR3 DNA: TGTGCCTCCGGACAAGGCACTGAAGCTTTCTTT. It translates to CASGQGTEAFF.

The chain uses TRBV5-1 and TRBJ2-1; D unresolved. The ends were cut back, 2 bases at V and 0 bases at J, with 12 bases in the middle. The CDR3 has 16 residues. CDR1 and CDR2 from the germline V gene are SGHRS and YFSETQ. DNA of the CDR3: TGCGCCAGCAGCTTTCCGGGCCTGAGCTCCTACAATGAGCAGTTCTTC. Its translation: CASSFPGLSSYNEQFF.

The V call is TRBV6-1, the J call TRBJ1-2; the D gene is possibly TRBD1 (6 bases). Between the trimmed V and J ends, which lost 2 bases and 4 bases, there was a span of 17 bases. Germline V gives CDR1 MNHNS, CDR2 SASEGT. This CDR3 region has 16 residues. CDR3 in amino acids: CASSEHPGGAGYGYTF. The CDR3 nucleotides are TGTGCCAGCAGTGAACATCCCGGGGGCGCAGGCTATGGCTACACCTTC.

The chain recombines TRBV18 with TRBJ1-5, with D perhaps matching TRBD1 (6 bases). V was trimmed by 4 bases and J by 1 base, leaving 11 bases between them. Germline V gene lookup returns CDR1 KGHSH and CDR2 LQKENI. The CDR3 covers 15 residues. DNA of the CDR3: TGTGCCAGCTCACAAGGACAGATAAGCAATCAGCCCCAGCATTTT. Its translation: CASSQGQISNQPQHF.

This rearrangement joins TRBV5-1 to TRBJ2-5, with D tentatively TRBD1 or TRBD2 (5 bases each). Germline-derived CDR1 and CDR2 are SGHRS and YFSETQ. The length of the CDR3 is 17 residues. V dropped 4 bases and J dropped 3 bases, with 22 bases sitting between them. The CDR3 DNA reads TGCGCCAGCAGCCTGATCTCCTCCCGGGACGGAAAAGAGACCCAGTACTTC. This translates into CASSLISSRDGKETQYF.

The V gene is TRBV4-1, the J gene TRBJ2-5, with a weak D call TRBD1 (5 bases). V shed 1 base and J shed 4 bases, with 10 bases lying between them. Germline CDR1 and CDR2: MGHRA and YSYEKL. This CDR3 region has 14 residues. Written as DNA, the CDR3 is TGCGCCAGCAGCCAAGTGGGGCTGGGAGAGACCCAGTACTTC. This translates into CASSQVGLGETQYF.

This sequence joins TRBV28 and TRBJ1-2; no reliable D call. CDR1 MDHEN and CDR2 SYDVKM come from the germline V gene. Trimming took 1 base from V and 4 from J, leaving 13 bases between them. This CDR3 spans 15 amino acids. CDR3 in amino acids: CASSLSKGSPYGYTF. For the CDR3, the DNA is TGTGCCAGCAGTTTATCCAAGGGTTCGCCCTATGGCTACACCTTC.

The CDR3 DNA reads as TGCGCCAGCAGCCGTCCCTCCTACGAGCAGTACTTC. This encodes CASSRPSYEQYF. The J gene is TRBJ2-7, the V gene TRBV5-1; D is ambiguous. The CDR3 spans 12 residues. CDR1 and CDR2 (germline): SGHRS, YFSETQ. V shed 4 bases and J shed 0 bases, with 5 bases lying between them.